Many counts were recorded for the clone carrying this T cell receptor beta chain. This sample was included in a study of CD8 T cells in ankylosing spondylitis. A single record per CDR3 protein comes from TCRdb applying MiXCR to the 5' RACE reads. The repertoire includes 310,000 or so distinct CDR3 sequences, 20% of them detected once, and around 8% sits in the top ten. This clonotype originated in a male donor with ankylosing spondylitis or in good health (not recorded which). Sequencing was done on a sample of blood, either unsorted or a sorted T cell fraction (not recorded which).

The CDR3 bases are TGTGCCAGCAGTTTATTGACTAGCGGGGTTTACAATGAGCAGTTCTTC. It yields the protein CASSLLTSGVYNEQFF. This chain uses TRBV28 with TRBJ2-1, with TRBD2 matching 11 bases. The CDR3 sequence is 16 residues long. Germline values: CDR1 MDHEN, CDR2 SYDVKM. With 1 base clipped from V and 4 bases from J, the junction kept 3 bases outside the gene matches. Using reference TRBV28 and TRBJ2-1 for the parts outside the CDR3, the full variable domain is DVKVTQSSRYLVKRTGEKVFLECVQDMDHENMFWYRQDPGLGLRLIYFSYDVKMKEKGDIPEGYSVSREKKERFSLILESASTNQTSMYLCASSLLTSGVYNEQFFGPGTRLTVL.